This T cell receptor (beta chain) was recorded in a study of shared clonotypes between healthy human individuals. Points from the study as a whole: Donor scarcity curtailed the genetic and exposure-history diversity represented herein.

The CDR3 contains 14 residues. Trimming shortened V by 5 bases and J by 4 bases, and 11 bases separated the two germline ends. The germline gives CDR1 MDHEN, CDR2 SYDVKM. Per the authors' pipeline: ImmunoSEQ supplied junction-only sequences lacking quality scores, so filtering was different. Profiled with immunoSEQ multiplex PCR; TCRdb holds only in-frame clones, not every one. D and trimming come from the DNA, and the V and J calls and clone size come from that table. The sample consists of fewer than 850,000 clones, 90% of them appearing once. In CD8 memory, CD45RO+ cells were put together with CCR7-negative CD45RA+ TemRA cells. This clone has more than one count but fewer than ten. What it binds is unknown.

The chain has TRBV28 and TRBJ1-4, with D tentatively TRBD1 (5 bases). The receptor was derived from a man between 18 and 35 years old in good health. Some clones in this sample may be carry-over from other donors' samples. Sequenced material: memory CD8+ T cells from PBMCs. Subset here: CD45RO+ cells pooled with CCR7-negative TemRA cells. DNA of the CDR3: TGTGCCAGCAGTCCGTGGGACCTTAATGAAAAACTGTTTTTT. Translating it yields CASSPWDLNEKLFF.